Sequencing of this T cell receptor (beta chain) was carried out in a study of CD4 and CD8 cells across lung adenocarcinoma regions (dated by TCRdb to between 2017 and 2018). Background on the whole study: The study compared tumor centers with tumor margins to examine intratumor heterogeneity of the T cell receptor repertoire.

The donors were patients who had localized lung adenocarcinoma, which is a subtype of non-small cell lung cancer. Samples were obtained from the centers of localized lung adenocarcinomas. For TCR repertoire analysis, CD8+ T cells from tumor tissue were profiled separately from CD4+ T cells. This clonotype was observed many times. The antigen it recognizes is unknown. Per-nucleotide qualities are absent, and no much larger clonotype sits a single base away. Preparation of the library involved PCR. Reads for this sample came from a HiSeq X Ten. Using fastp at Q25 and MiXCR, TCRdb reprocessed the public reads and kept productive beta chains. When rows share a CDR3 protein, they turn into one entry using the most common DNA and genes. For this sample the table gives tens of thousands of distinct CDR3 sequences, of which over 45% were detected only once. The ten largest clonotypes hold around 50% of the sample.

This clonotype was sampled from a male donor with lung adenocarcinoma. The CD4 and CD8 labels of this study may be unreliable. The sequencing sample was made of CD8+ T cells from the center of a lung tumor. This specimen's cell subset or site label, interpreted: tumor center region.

The CDR3: CASSDTDTQYF. The nucleotide sequence reads as follows: TGTGCCAGCAGTGACACAGATACGCAGTATTTT. In this chain, TRBV6-1 is recombined with TRBJ2-3, with the D gene call left open. The CDR3, cysteine through phenylalanine, is 11 amino acids long. Left in the record is the CDR3 DNA by itself, 33 bases read in frame from the first base. V and J lose 3 bases and 2 bases, and a span of 0 bases separates them. As encoded in the germline V gene, CDR1 is MNHNS while CDR2 is SASEGT.